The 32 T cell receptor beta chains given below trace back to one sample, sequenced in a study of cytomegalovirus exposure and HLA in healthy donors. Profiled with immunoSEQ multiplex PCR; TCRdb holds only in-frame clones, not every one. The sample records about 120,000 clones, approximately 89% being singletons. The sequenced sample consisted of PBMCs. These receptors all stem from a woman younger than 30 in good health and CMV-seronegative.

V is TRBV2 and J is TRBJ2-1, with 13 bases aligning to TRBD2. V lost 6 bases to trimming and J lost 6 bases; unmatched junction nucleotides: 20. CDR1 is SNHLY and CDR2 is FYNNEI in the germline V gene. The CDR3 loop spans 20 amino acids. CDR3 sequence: CASRLKQGLAGARRGNEQFF. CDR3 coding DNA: TGTGCCAGCAGGCTAAAACAAGGACTAGCGGGAGCGAGGAGGGGCAATGAGCAGTTCTTC.

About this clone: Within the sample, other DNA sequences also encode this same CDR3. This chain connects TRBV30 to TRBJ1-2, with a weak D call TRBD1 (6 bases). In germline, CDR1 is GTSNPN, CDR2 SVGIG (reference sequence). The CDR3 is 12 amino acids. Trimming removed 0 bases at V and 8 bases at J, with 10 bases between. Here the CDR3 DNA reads TGTGCCTGGAGTGTATGGGGGGGCGGCTACACCTTC. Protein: CAWSVWGGGYTF. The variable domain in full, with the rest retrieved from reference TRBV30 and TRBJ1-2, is SQTIHQWPATLVQPVGSPLSLECTVEGTSNPNLYWYRQAAGRGLQLLFYSVGIGQISSEVPQNLSASRPQDRQFILSSKKLLLSDSGFYLCAWSVWGGGYTFGSGTRLTVV.

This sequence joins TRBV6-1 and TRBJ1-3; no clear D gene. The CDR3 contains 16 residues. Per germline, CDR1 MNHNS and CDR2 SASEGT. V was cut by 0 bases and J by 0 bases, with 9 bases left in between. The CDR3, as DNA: TGTGCCAGCAGTGAAGCGGGGAGGCTCTCTGGAAACACCATATATTTT. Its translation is CASSEAGRLSGNTIYF.

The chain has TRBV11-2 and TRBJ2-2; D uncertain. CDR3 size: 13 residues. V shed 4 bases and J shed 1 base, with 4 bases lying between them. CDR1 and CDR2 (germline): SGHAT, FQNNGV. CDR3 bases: TGTGCCAGCAGCTCCTTGAACACCGGGGAGCTGTTTTTT. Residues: CASSSLNTGELFF.

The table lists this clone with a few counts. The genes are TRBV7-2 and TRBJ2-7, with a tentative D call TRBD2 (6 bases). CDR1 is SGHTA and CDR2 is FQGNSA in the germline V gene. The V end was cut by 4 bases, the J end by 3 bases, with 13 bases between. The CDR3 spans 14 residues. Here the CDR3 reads CASSSLAGRYEQYF. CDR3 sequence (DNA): TGTGCCAGCAGCTCCTTGGCGGGACGCTACGAGCAGTACTTC.

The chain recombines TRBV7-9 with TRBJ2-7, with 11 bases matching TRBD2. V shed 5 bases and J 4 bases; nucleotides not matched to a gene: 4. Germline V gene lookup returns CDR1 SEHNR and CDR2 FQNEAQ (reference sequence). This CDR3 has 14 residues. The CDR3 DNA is TGTGCCAGCAGCCCAACTAGCGGGAGTTACGAGCAGTACTTC. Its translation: CASSPTSGSYEQYF.

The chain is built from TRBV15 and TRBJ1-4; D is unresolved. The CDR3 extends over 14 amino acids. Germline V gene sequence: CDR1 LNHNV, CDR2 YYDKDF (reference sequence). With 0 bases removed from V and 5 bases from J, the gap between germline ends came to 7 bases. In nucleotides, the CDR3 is TGTGCCACCAGCAGAGATTTATCCAATGAAAAACTGTTTTTT. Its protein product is CATSRDLSNEKLFF.

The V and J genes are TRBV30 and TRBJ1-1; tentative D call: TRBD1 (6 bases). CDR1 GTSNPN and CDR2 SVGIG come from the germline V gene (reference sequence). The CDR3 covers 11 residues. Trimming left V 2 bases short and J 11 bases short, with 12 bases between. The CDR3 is CAWSYRQAAFF. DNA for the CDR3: TGTGCCTGGAGTTATCGACAGGCTGCTTTCTTT.

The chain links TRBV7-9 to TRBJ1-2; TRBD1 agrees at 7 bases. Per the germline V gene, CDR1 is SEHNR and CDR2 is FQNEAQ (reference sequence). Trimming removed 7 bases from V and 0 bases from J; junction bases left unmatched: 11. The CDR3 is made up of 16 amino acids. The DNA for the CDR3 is TGTGCCAGCAACGACAGGGAAATGTCAGCTAACTATGGCTACACCTTC. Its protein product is CASNDREMSANYGYTF.

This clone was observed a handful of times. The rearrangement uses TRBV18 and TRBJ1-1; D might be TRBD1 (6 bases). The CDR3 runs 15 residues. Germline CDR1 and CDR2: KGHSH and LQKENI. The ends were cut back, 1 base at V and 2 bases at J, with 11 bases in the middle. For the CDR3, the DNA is TGTGCCAGCTCACCACGGGGGGGACAAAACACTGAAGCTTTCTTT. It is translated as CASSPRGGQNTEAFF.

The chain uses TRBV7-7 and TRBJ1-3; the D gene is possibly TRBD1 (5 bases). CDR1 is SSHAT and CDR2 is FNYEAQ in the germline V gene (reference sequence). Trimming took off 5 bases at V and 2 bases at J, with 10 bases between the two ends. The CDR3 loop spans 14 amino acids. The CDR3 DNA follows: TGTGCCAGCAGCCTCGGACAACCTGGAAACACCATATATTTT. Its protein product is CASSLGQPGNTIYF.

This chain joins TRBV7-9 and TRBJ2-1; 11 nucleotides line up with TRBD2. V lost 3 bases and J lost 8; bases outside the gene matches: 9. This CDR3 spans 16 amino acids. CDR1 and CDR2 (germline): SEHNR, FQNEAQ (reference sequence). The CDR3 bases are TGTGCCAGCAGCTTGGCCCTAGCGGGAGGACTCGATGAGCAGTTCTTC. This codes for CASSLALAGGLDEQFF.

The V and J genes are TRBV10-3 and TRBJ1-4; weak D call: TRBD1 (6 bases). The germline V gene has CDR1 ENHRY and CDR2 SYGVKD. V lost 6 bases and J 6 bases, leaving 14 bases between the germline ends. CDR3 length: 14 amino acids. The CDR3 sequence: CAISPGQPYEKLFF. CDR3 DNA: TGTGCCATCAGCCCGGGACAACCGTATGAAAAACTGTTTTTT.

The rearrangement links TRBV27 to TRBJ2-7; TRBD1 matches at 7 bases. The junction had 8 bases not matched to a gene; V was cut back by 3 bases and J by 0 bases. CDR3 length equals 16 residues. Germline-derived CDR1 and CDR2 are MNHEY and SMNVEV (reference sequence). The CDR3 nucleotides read TGTGCCAGCAGTTTTAACCGGGACAGAAGCTCCTACGAGCAGTACGTC. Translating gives CASSFNRDRSSYEQYV.

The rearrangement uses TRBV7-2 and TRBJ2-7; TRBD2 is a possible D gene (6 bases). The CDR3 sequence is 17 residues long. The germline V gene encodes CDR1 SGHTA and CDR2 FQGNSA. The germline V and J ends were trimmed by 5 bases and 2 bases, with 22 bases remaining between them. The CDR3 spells CASSRLAVGTDAYEQYF. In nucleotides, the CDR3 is TGTGCCAGCAGCCGCTTAGCGGTGGGGACGGACGCCTACGAGCAGTACTTC.

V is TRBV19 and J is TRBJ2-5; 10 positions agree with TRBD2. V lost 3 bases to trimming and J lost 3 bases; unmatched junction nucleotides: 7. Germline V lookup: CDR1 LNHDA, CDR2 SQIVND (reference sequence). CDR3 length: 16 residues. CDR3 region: CASSILASGGKETQYF. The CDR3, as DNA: TGTGCCAGTAGTATTTTGGCTAGCGGGGGTAAAGAGACCCAGTACTTC.

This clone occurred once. CDR3 coding DNA: TGCGCCAGCAGCGGGGGACAGGGTATAGACGGGCCTGAAGCTTTCTTT. Its protein product is CASSGGQGIDGPEAFF. The chain employs TRBV5-1 and TRBJ1-1; TRBD1 agrees at 9 bases. After removal of 4 bases from V and 6 bases from J, the junction contained 13 bases not matched to a gene. Germline V CDR1 and CDR2: SGHRS, YFSETQ. The CDR3 totals 16 residues.

This chain's CDR3 is CASSNRDRGGKTQYF. CDR3 nucleotide sequence: TGTGCCAGCAGTAACCGGGACAGGGGTGGGAAGACCCAGTACTTC. The chain combines TRBV6-5 with TRBJ2-5, with 10 positions matching TRBD1. The germline CDR1 and CDR2 sequences are MNHEY and SVGAGI. The V gene end was trimmed by 5 bases and the J gene end by 6 bases; junction bases not matched to a gene: 9. CDR3 length: 15 residues.

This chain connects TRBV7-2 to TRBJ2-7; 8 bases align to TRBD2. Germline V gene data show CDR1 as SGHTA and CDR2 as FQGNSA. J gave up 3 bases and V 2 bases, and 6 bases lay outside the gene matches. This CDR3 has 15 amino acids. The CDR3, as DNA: TGTGCCAGCAGCTTATCGCGGGGGGCCGTCTACGAGCAGTACGTC. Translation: CASSLSRGAVYEQYV.

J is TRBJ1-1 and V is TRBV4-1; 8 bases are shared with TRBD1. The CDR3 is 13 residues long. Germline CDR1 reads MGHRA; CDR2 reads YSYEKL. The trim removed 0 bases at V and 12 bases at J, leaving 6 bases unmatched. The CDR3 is CASSQDSAGGPFF. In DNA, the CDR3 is TGCGCCAGCAGCCAAGATTCGGCAGGGGGCCCTTTCTTT.

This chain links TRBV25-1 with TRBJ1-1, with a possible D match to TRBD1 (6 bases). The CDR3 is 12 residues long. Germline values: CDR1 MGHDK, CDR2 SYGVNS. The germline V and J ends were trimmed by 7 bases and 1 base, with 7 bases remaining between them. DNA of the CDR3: TGTGCCAGCATAGGGGGGAACACTGAAGCTTTCTTT. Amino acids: CASIGGNTEAFF.

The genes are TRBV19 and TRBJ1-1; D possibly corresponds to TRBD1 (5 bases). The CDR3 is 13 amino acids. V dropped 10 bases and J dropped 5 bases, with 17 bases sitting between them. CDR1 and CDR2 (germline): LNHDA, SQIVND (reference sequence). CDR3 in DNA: TGTGCCACCGGAACCTCAGGGATTACTGAAGCTTTCTTT. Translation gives CATGTSGITEAFF.

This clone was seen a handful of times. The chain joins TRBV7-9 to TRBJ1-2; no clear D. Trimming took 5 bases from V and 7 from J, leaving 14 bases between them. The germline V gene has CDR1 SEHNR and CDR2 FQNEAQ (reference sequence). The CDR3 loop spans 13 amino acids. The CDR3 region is CASSPRAETGYTF. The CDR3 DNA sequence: TGTGCCAGCAGCCCGAGGGCAGAGACTGGCTACACCTTC. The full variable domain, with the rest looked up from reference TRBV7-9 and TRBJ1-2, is DTGVSQNPRHKITKRGQNVTFRCDPISEHNRLYWYRQTLGQGPEFLTYFQNEAQLEKSRLLSDRFSAERPKGSFSTLEIQRTEQGDSAMYLCASSPRAETGYTFGSGTRLTVV.

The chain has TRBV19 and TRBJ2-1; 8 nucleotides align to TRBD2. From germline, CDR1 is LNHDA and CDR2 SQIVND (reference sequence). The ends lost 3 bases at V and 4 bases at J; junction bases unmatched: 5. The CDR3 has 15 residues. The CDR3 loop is CASSMASGSYNEQFF. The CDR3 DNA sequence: TGTGCCAGTAGTATGGCTAGCGGGTCTTACAATGAGCAGTTCTTC.

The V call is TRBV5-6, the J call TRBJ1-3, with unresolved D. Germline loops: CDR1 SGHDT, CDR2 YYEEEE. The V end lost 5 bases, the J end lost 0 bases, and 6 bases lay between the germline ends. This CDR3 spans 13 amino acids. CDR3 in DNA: TGTGCCAGCAGTTGGAGCTCTGGAAACACCATATATTTT. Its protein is CASSWSSGNTIYF. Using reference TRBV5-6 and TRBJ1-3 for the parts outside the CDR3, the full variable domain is DAGVTQSPTHLIKTRGQQVTLRCSPKSGHDTVSWYQQALGQGPQFIFQYYEEEERQRGNFPDRFSGHQFPNYSSELNVNALLLGDSALYLCASSWSSGNTIYFGEGSWLTVV.

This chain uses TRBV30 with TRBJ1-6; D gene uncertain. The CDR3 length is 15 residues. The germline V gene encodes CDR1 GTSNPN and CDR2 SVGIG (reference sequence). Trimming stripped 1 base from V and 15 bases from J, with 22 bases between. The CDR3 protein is CAWSAFDGGRDHLHF. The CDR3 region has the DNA TGTGCCTGGAGTGCGTTCGACGGAGGTAGGGATCACCTCCACTTT.

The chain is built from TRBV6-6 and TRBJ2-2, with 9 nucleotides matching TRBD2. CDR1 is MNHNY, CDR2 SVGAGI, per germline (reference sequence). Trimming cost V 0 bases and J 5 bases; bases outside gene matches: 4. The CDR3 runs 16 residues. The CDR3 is CASSYSAGGRTGELFF. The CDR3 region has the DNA TGTGCCAGCAGTTACTCAGCGGGGGGTAGGACCGGGGAGCTGTTTTTT.

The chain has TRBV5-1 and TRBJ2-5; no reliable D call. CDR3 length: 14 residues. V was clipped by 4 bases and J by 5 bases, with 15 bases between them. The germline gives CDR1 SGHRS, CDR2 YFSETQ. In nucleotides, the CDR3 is TGCGCCAGCAGCCCGAATGAACTCCGGGAGACCCAGTACTTC. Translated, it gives CASSPNELRETQYF.

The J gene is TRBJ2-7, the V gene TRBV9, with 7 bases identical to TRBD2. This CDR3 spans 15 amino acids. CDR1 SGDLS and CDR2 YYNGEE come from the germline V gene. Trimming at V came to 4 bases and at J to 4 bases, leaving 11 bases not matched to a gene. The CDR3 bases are TGTGCCAGCAGCCCCCAGGGTTGGGAGGGTTACGAGCAGTACTTC. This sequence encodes CASSPQGWEGYEQYF.

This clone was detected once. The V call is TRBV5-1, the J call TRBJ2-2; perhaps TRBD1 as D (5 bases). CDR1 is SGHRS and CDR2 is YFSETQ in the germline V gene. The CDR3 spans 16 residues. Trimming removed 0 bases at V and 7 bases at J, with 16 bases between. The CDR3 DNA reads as TGCGCCAGCAGCTTGGAAGGGGCAAGGTTCGGCGGGGAGCTGTTTTTT. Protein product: CASSLEGARFGGELFF.

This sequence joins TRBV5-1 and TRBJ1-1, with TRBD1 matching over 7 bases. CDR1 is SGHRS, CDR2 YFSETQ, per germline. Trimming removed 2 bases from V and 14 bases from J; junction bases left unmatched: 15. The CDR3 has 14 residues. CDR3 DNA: TGCGCCAGCAGCTTAACCGGGACAGAGACCTTTGTGTTCTTT. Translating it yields CASSLTGTETFVFF.

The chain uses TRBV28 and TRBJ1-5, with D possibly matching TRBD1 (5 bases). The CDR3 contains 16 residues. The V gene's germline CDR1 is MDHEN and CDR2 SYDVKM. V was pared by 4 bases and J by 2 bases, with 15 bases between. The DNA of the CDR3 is TGTGCCAGCAGTTCATGGGGCAGTAGTGGCAATCAGCCCCAGCATTTT. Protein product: CASSSWGSSGNQPQHF.